The next 10 T cell receptor beta chains were all read from a single sample in a study of cytomegalovirus exposure and HLA in healthy donors. 13 Jbeta primers and 60 Vbeta primers were used for the PCR. Here immunoSEQ multiplex PCR was the method, and the copy in TCRdb shows in-frame clones only, minus some. Of about 140,000 clones in the sample, 76% were seen once. Material for sequencing was PBMCs. The receptors were sampled from a man between 35 and 55 years old in good health and CMV-seronegative.

This clone was seen a handful of times. V gene TRBV4-2 combines with J gene TRBJ2-7; 11 bases match TRBD2. Germline-derived CDR1 and CDR2 are LGHNA and YNFKEQ. CDR3 length equals 16 residues. Trimming cost V 1 base and J 4 bases; bases outside gene matches: 6. The CDR3 DNA reads as TGTGCCAGCAGCCAAGGAGGGACTAGCGGAACGTACGAGCAGTACTTC. This codes for CASSQGGTSGTYEQYF.

The rearrangement joins TRBV2 to TRBJ1-5; 9 bases fit TRBD1. J was trimmed by 11 bases and V by 0 bases; bases with no gene match: 14. CDR1 is SNHLY and CDR2 is FYNNEI in the germline V gene. The CDR3 loop spans 17 amino acids. CDR3 amino acids: CASSEAGTGWGNVAQHF. Written as DNA, the CDR3 is TGTGCCAGCAGTGAAGCAGGGACAGGGTGGGGAAATGTGGCCCAGCATTTT.

This clone was picked up a small number of times. The chain couples TRBV7-2 to TRBJ2-1; maybe TRBD2 (6 bases). The V gene lost 6 bases and the J gene lost 4 bases, with 22 bases spanning the gap. CDR3 length: 17 residues. Germline-derived CDR1 and CDR2 are SGHTA and FQGNSA. CDR3 amino acids: CASSTEVVVGGYNEQFF. In DNA, the CDR3 is TGTGCCAGCAGTACGGAGGTTGTGGTCGGGGGTTACAATGAGCAGTTCTTC.

The chain has TRBV9 and TRBJ2-5; 7 bases map to TRBD2. Losses at the gene ends were 0 bases for V and 7 bases for J; bases not matched to a gene: 12. The V gene's germline CDR1 is SGDLS and CDR2 YYNGEE. The CDR3 contains 16 residues. The chain's CDR3 is CASSVVEGGPGGTQYF. CDR3 nucleotide sequence: TGTGCCAGCAGCGTAGTTGAGGGTGGGCCGGGGGGGACCCAGTACTTC.

The rearrangement links TRBV30 to TRBJ2-1, with 14 bases fitting TRBD2. The germline V gene has CDR1 GTSNPN and CDR2 SVGIG (reference sequence). Trimming removed 5 bases from V and 6 bases from J; junction bases left unmatched: 3. The CDR3 runs to 14 residues. This chain's CDR3 is CAWGTSGSPNEQFF. CDR3 DNA: TGTGCCTGGGGGACTAGCGGGAGTCCCAATGAGCAGTTCTTC.

A remark on this clone: A read error may produce the germline difference seen at one junction end. The chain joins TRBV7-7 to TRBJ2-6, with D perhaps matching TRBD1 (5 bases). Germline lookup yields CDR1 SSHAT and CDR2 FNYEAQ (reference sequence). The CDR3 loop spans 14 amino acids. The CDR3 bases are TGTGCCAGCAGCTTAAACTCTGGGGCCAACGGCCTGACTTTC. It translates to CASSLNSGANGLTF.

The sample holds one count of this clone. The chain couples TRBV11-2 to TRBJ2-7, with 9 nucleotides matching TRBD1. Germline V gives CDR1 SGHAT, CDR2 FQNNGV. Losses at the gene ends were 5 bases for V and 3 bases for J; bases not matched to a gene: 8. The CDR3 has 15 residues. Here the CDR3 DNA reads TGTGCCAGCAGCCCGGGACAGGGAATTTTCTACGAGCAGTACTTC. It is translated as CASSPGQGIFYEQYF.

CDR3 coding DNA: TGTGCCAGCAGTGGGCGACAGGGGGGGAATGAGCAGTTCTTC. Amino acids: CASSGRQGGNEQFF. The chain uses TRBV6-5 and TRBJ2-1; the match to TRBD1 covers 9 bases. Looked up from germline, CDR1 is MNHEY and CDR2 is SVGAGI. The CDR3 is 14 amino acids. The V and J ends lost 5 bases and 7 bases, in that order; junction bases with no gene match: 6.

This clone showed up just a few times. The chain recombines TRBV2 with TRBJ2-1; D unclear. The CDR3 loop spans 13 amino acids. Germline values: CDR1 SNHLY, CDR2 FYNNEI. V was cut by 4 bases and J by 12 bases, with 16 bases left in between. The CDR3 reads CASSATRQQGQFF. The CDR3 DNA follows: TGTGCCAGCAGTGCGACTCGCCAACAAGGGCAGTTCTTC. Filled out from reference TRBV2 and TRBJ2-1, the complete variable domain reads EPEVTQTPSHQVTQMGQEVILRCVPISNHLYFYWYRQILGQKVEFLVSFYNNEISEKSEIFDDQFSVERPDGSNFTLKIRSTKLEDSAMYFCASSATRQQGQFFGPGTRLTVL.

The V gene is TRBV4-2, the J gene TRBJ2-1, with 10 bases aligning to TRBD1. The CDR3 is made up of 16 amino acids. Germline lookup yields CDR1 LGHNA and CDR2 YNFKEQ. The junction had 9 bases not matched to a gene; V was cut back by 1 base and J by 9 bases. In nucleotides, the CDR3 is TGTGCCAGCAGCCAAGGGGGGACGGGACAGGGGACTGAGCAGTTCTTC. This translates into CASSQGGTGQGTEQFF.